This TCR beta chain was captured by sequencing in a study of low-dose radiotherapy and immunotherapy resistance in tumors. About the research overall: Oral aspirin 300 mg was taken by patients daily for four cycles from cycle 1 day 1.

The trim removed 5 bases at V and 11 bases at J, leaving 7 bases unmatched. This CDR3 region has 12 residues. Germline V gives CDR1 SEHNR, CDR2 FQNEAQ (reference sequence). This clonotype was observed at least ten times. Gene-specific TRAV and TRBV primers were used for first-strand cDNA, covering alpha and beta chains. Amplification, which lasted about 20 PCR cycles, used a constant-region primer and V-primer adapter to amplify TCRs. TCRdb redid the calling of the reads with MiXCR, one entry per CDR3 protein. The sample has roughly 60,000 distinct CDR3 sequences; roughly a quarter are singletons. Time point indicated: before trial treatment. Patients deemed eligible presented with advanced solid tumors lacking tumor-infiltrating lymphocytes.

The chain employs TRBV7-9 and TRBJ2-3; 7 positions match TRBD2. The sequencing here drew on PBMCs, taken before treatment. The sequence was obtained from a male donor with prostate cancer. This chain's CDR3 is CASSLQRDGQYF. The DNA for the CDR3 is TGTGCCAGCAGCCTACAGCGGGATGGGCAGTATTTT. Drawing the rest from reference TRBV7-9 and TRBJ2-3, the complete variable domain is DTGVSQNPRHKITKRGQNVTFRCDPISEHNRLYWYRQTLGQGPEFLTYFQNEAQLEKSRLLSDRFSAERPKGSFSTLEIQRTEQGDSAMYLCASSLQRDGQYFGPGTRLTVL.